Listed below are T cell receptor beta chains from one sample, sequenced in a study of cytomegalovirus exposure and HLA in healthy donors. TCRdb's table, derived via immunoSEQ multiplex PCR, lists solely in-frame clones and lacks some. Of 100,000 or so clones detected, around two thirds appear once; the ten largest clones hold 3% to 4.5%. What was sequenced was PBMCs. Every receptor here comes from a man aged 25-40 years in good health and CMV-seropositive. Each CDR3 is given with its conserved first and last residue. The D gene is left open where the match is weak. The size of a clone is reported for some rows only, either as once, few or many, or as a class for expanded clones.

cdr3_nt: TGTGCCAGCAGCCTCACCTTCTCCCCAGGGGTCTATGGCTACACCTTC; cdr3_aa: CASSLTFSPGVYGYTF; clone_size: few; j_call: TRBJ1-2; d_call: -; v_call: TRBV27
cdr3_nt: TGTGCCAGCAGTAGGACAGGAACGAACACCGGGGAGCTGTTTTTT; cdr3_aa: CASSRTGTNTGELFF; clone_size: -; j_call: TRBJ2-2; d_call: TRBD1; v_call: TRBV9
cdr3_nt: TGTGCCAGCTCTCGAGCGCGGGGGTACTCAGATACGCAGTATTTT; cdr3_aa: CASSRARGYSDTQYF; clone_size: -; j_call: TRBJ2-3; d_call: TRBD2; v_call: TRBV18
cdr3_nt: TGTGCCAGCAGTTTAGGGGGGACCTACTACGAGCAGTACTTC; cdr3_aa: CASSLGGTYYEQYF; clone_size: -; j_call: TRBJ2-7; d_call: -; v_call: TRBV28
cdr3_nt: TGTGCCAGCTCACAGACGACAGGGGAATCCGAGCAGTACTTC; cdr3_aa: CASSQTTGESEQYF; clone_size: -; j_call: TRBJ2-7; d_call: TRBD1; v_call: TRBV18
cdr3_nt: TGTTCCAGCAGCCCCTGGACAGGAAGCTCTGGAAACACCATATATTTT; cdr3_aa: CSSSPWTGSSGNTIYF; clone_size: few; j_call: TRBJ1-3; d_call: TRBD1; v_call: TRBV7-9
cdr3_nt: TGTGCCAGCAGTTTAAGGAGGGGGCAAGGAAACACCATATATTTT; cdr3_aa: CASSLRRGQGNTIYF; clone_size: -; j_call: TRBJ1-3; d_call: TRBD1; v_call: TRBV27
cdr3_nt: TGTGCCACCAGCAGGATGGGAGTTGGGGAGCAGTACTTC; cdr3_aa: CATSRMGVGEQYF; clone_size: -; j_call: TRBJ2-7; d_call: -; v_call: TRBV15
cdr3_nt: TGTGCCAGCAGCACAGATTCCTACAATGAGCAGTTCTTC; cdr3_aa: CASSTDSYNEQFF; clone_size: few; j_call: TRBJ2-1; d_call: -; v_call: TRBV6-5
cdr3_nt: TGTGCCAGTACAGGACAGGTATACAATGAGCAGTTCTTC; cdr3_aa: CASTGQVYNEQFF; clone_size: few; j_call: TRBJ2-1; d_call: TRBD1; v_call: TRBV6-6
cdr3_nt: TGTGCCAGCATTTGGGGGGGGGAGACCCAGTACTTC; cdr3_aa: CASIWGGETQYF; clone_size: -; j_call: TRBJ2-5; d_call: TRBD2; v_call: TRBV6-1
cdr3_nt: TGTGCCAGCAGCCAAGACCTTGGGACAGCCTACGAGCAGTACTTC; cdr3_aa: CASSQDLGTAYEQYF; clone_size: few; j_call: TRBJ2-7; d_call: TRBD1; v_call: TRBV4-2
cdr3_nt: TGTGCCAGCGCATCACGGTTCACCGGGGAGCTGTTTTTT; cdr3_aa: CASASRFTGELFF; clone_size: -; j_call: TRBJ2-2; d_call: -; v_call: TRBV27
cdr3_nt: TGTGCCAGCAGCTCCGGACTAAGCACTGAAGCTTTCTTT; cdr3_aa: CASSSGLSTEAFF; clone_size: few; j_call: TRBJ1-1; d_call: -; v_call: TRBV5-4
cdr3_nt: TGTGCCAGCAGCTTCGAGACCGCGGGAGAGACCCAGTACTTC; cdr3_aa: CASSFETAGETQYF; clone_size: -; j_call: TRBJ2-5; d_call: -; v_call: TRBV5-6
cdr3_nt: TGTGCCAGCAGCGGGCTTCTAGCGGGGATCCACAATGAGCAGTTCTTC; cdr3_aa: CASSGLLAGIHNEQFF; clone_size: -; j_call: TRBJ2-1; d_call: TRBD2; v_call: TRBV11-3
cdr3_nt: TGTGCCAGCAGCGTAGGGGGACAGGGACGCGCTTTCTTT; cdr3_aa: CASSVGGQGRAFF; clone_size: few; j_call: TRBJ1-1; d_call: TRBD1; v_call: TRBV9
cdr3_nt: TGTGCCAGCAGCAACACCTTCTATGGCTACACCTTC; cdr3_aa: CASSNTFYGYTF; clone_size: -; j_call: TRBJ1-2; d_call: -; v_call: TRBV11-2
cdr3_nt: TGTGCCAGCAGCTTCTGGGAGGGGGTTAGCAATCAGCCCCAGCATTTT; cdr3_aa: CASSFWEGVSNQPQHF; clone_size: -; j_call: TRBJ1-5; d_call: -; v_call: TRBV5-6
cdr3_nt: TGTGCCAGTAGTATAGCCACCAGGGAAAGGGGTCAGCCCCAGCATTTT; cdr3_aa: CASSIATRERGQPQHF; clone_size: -; j_call: TRBJ1-5; d_call: -; v_call: TRBV19
cdr3_nt: TGTGCCAGCAAGACCGGGACTAGCGGGTACAATGAGCAGTTCTTC; cdr3_aa: CASKTGTSGYNEQFF; clone_size: -; j_call: TRBJ2-1; d_call: TRBD2; v_call: TRBV5-4
cdr3_nt: TGCGCCAGCAGCCAAGAGGACAGGGCTAATTCACCCCTCCACTTT; cdr3_aa: CASSQEDRANSPLHF; clone_size: -; j_call: TRBJ1-6; d_call: TRBD1; v_call: TRBV4-1
cdr3_nt: TGTGCCAGCAGCTTGGCCGAGCTAGCGGGGACCGGGGAGCTGTTTTTT; cdr3_aa: CASSLAELAGTGELFF; clone_size: -; j_call: TRBJ2-2; d_call: TRBD2; v_call: TRBV5-4
cdr3_nt: TGTGCCAGCAGCTTGGGACCTACAGGGGAAGATACGCAGTATTTT; cdr3_aa: CASSLGPTGEDTQYF; clone_size: -; j_call: TRBJ2-3; d_call: TRBD1; v_call: TRBV5-6
cdr3_nt: TGCGCCAGCAGCCCCGAGTATCAGGGATTAGGTGGCTACACCTTC; cdr3_aa: CASSPEYQGLGGYTF; clone_size: -; j_call: TRBJ1-2; d_call: -; v_call: TRBV5-1
cdr3_nt: TGTGCCAGCTGGACTAGGAACCAAGAGACCCAGTACTTC; cdr3_aa: CASWTRNQETQYF; clone_size: -; j_call: TRBJ2-5; d_call: TRBD2; v_call: TRBV6-1
cdr3_nt: TGTGCCAGTCGCGTGGGAGGAAGCACTGAAGCTTTCTTT; cdr3_aa: CASRVGGSTEAFF; clone_size: -; j_call: TRBJ1-1; d_call: -; v_call: TRBV19
cdr3_nt: TGTGCCAGCAGCTTAGTCCAACAATCAGGCTACACCTTC; cdr3_aa: CASSLVQQSGYTF; clone_size: -; j_call: TRBJ1-2; d_call: -; v_call: TRBV11-2
cdr3_nt: TGTGCCAGCAGCGCCACAGGTACGCAGTATTTT; cdr3_aa: CASSATGTQYF; clone_size: -; j_call: TRBJ2-3; d_call: -; v_call: TRBV9
cdr3_nt: TGTGCCAGCAGCGTAGGGACTAGCGGGGGGGCCAGGGAGACCCAGTACTTC; cdr3_aa: CASSVGTSGGARETQYF; clone_size: -; j_call: TRBJ2-5; d_call: TRBD2; v_call: TRBV9
cdr3_nt: TGTGCCAGCAGCTTAGTAGTCAGGGAGAACACTGAAGCTTTCTTT; cdr3_aa: CASSLVVRENTEAFF; clone_size: -; j_call: TRBJ1-1; d_call: -; v_call: TRBV7-6
cdr3_nt: TGTGCCAGCAGCTTTAGCGGACCCCCCGGGGATACGCAGTATTTT; cdr3_aa: CASSFSGPPGDTQYF; clone_size: -; j_call: TRBJ2-3; d_call: -; v_call: TRBV11-3
cdr3_nt: TGTGCCAGCAGTTCCACAGGGAGTGGCTACACCTTC; cdr3_aa: CASSSTGSGYTF; clone_size: -; j_call: TRBJ1-2; d_call: -; v_call: TRBV27
cdr3_nt: TGTGCCACCAGCACCGTCACGGATTCACCCCTCCACTTT; cdr3_aa: CATSTVTDSPLHF; clone_size: -; j_call: TRBJ1-6; d_call: -; v_call: TRBV15
cdr3_nt: TGTGCCAGCAGCTTGGGACAGGCGACGGAGCAGTACTTC; cdr3_aa: CASSLGQATEQYF; clone_size: -; j_call: TRBJ2-7; d_call: -; v_call: TRBV5-4
cdr3_nt: TGTGCCAGCAGCGTAACCGGGACATACTATGAGCAGTTCTTC; cdr3_aa: CASSVTGTYYEQFF; clone_size: -; j_call: TRBJ2-1; d_call: -; v_call: TRBV7-3
cdr3_nt: TGTGCCAGCAGCGTAGCAGGGAGAAAACTGTTTTTT; cdr3_aa: CASSVAGRKLFF; clone_size: few; j_call: TRBJ1-4; d_call: -; v_call: TRBV7-9
cdr3_nt: TGTGCCAGCAGTGAACAAATCTCTGGGGCCAACGTCCTGACTTTC; cdr3_aa: CASSEQISGANVLTF; clone_size: -; j_call: TRBJ2-6; d_call: -; v_call: TRBV2
cdr3_nt: TGCGCCAGCAGCCAATCGGCGGCAGAGAACACAGATACGCAGTATTTT; cdr3_aa: CASSQSAAENTDTQYF; clone_size: -; j_call: TRBJ2-3; d_call: -; v_call: TRBV4-1
cdr3_nt: TGTGCCAGCAGTTCGAGGGGGCTACCCTGGTACGAGCAGTACTTC; cdr3_aa: CASSSRGLPWYEQYF; clone_size: -; j_call: TRBJ2-7; d_call: TRBD1; v_call: TRBV6-6
cdr3_nt: TGTGCCAGCAGTTTACATGGGGTAGCGGGGGCCTACAATGAGCAGTTCTTC; cdr3_aa: CASSLHGVAGAYNEQFF; clone_size: -; j_call: TRBJ2-1; d_call: TRBD2; v_call: TRBV27
cdr3_nt: TGTGCCAGCAGTTACTCGATCCCCAGAAGAGGAGATACGCAGTATTTT; cdr3_aa: CASSYSIPRRGDTQYF; clone_size: -; j_call: TRBJ2-3; d_call: -; v_call: TRBV6-6
cdr3_nt: TGCAGCGTCGGACAGGGGGTAGAGACCCAGTACTTC; cdr3_aa: CSVGQGVETQYF; clone_size: -; j_call: TRBJ2-5; d_call: TRBD1; v_call: TRBV29-1
cdr3_nt: TGTGCCAGCGGATCTGGAGCGCCGGGACTGTTTTTT; cdr3_aa: CASGSGAPGLFF; clone_size: -; j_call: TRBJ1-4; d_call: -; v_call: TRBV2
cdr3_nt: TGTGCCAGCTCACCATCAATGCAGGGGGCTAACTATGGCTACACCTTC; cdr3_aa: CASSPSMQGANYGYTF; clone_size: once; j_call: TRBJ1-2; d_call: TRBD1; v_call: TRBV18
cdr3_nt: TGCGCCAGCAGCCACGGCCAGGTCTCCGAGCAGTACTTC; cdr3_aa: CASSHGQVSEQYF; clone_size: few; j_call: TRBJ2-7; d_call: -; v_call: TRBV4-1
cdr3_nt: TGTGCCATCAGTGAGGGGGCGCGGGGCACCGGGGAGCTGTTTTTT; cdr3_aa: CAISEGARGTGELFF; clone_size: -; j_call: TRBJ2-2; d_call: -; v_call: TRBV10-3
cdr3_nt: TGTGCCAGCAGTTACGGCGGTGAGCAGTTCTTC; cdr3_aa: CASSYGGEQFF; clone_size: -; j_call: TRBJ2-1; d_call: -; v_call: TRBV6-5
cdr3_nt: TGTGCCAGCAACCAGGACAGAAGCTCCTACGAGCAGTACTTC; cdr3_aa: CASNQDRSSYEQYF; clone_size: -; j_call: TRBJ2-7; d_call: -; v_call: TRBV5-4
cdr3_nt: TGTGCCAGCAGCTCCTCACAGGCCCCCACTGAAGCTTTCTTT; cdr3_aa: CASSSSQAPTEAFF; clone_size: -; j_call: TRBJ1-1; d_call: -; v_call: TRBV27
cdr3_nt: TGCGCCAGCAGCTTTACTGGACAGAACACTGAAGCTTTCTTT; cdr3_aa: CASSFTGQNTEAFF; clone_size: -; j_call: TRBJ1-1; d_call: -; v_call: TRBV5-1
cdr3_nt: TGTGCCAGTCGTGACGAGGGAGCTGAAGCTTTCTTT; cdr3_aa: CASRDEGAEAFF; clone_size: few; j_call: TRBJ1-1; d_call: -; v_call: TRBV6-6
cdr3_nt: TGTGCCAGCAGCCACCCAGGGTTTGGCTACACCTTC; cdr3_aa: CASSHPGFGYTF; clone_size: -; j_call: TRBJ1-2; d_call: -; v_call: TRBV6-1
cdr3_nt: TGTGCCAGCAGCCTACGGGACAGGGTTTATGGGGAGCAGTACTTC; cdr3_aa: CASSLRDRVYGEQYF; clone_size: few; j_call: TRBJ2-7; d_call: TRBD1; v_call: TRBV2
cdr3_nt: TGTGCCAGCAGCCAGAGGGACTGGGGAGGATGGGAAAAACTGTTTTTT; cdr3_aa: CASSQRDWGGWEKLFF; clone_size: -; j_call: TRBJ1-4; d_call: -; v_call: TRBV14
cdr3_nt: TGTGCCAGCAGTTTCGGGGCAGGGAGGGACGAGCAGTACTTC; cdr3_aa: CASSFGAGRDEQYF; clone_size: -; j_call: TRBJ2-7; d_call: TRBD2; v_call: TRBV27
cdr3_nt: TGTGCCAGCGGTGGTAGGGGTGGGAACATTCAGTACTTC; cdr3_aa: CASGGRGGNIQYF; clone_size: -; j_call: TRBJ2-4; d_call: -; v_call: TRBV5-6
cdr3_nt: TGTGCCAGTAGTATTGGACAGGTTGAAGCTTTCTTT; cdr3_aa: CASSIGQVEAFF; clone_size: -; j_call: TRBJ1-1; d_call: TRBD1; v_call: TRBV19